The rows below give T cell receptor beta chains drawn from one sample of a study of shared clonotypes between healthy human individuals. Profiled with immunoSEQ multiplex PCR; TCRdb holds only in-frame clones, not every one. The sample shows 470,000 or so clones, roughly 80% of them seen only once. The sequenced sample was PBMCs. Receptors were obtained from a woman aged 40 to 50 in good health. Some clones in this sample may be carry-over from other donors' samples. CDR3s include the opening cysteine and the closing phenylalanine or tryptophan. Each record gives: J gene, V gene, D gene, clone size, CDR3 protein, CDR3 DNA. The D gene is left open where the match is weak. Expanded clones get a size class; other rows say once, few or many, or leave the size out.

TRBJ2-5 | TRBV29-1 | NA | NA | CSSGVQETQYF | TGCAGCTCAGGGGTCCAAGAGACCCAGTACTTC
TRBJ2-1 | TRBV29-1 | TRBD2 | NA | CSVLRLAGGGNEQFF | TGCAGCGTTTTAAGACTAGCGGGAGGAGGGAATGAGCAGTTCTTC
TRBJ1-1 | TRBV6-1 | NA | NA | CASSEQTGNTEAFF | TGTGCCAGCAGTGAACAGACAGGGAACACTGAAGCTTTCTTT
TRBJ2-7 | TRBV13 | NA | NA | CASSARLVGGSYEQYF | TGTGCCAGCAGCGCGCGGCTGGTGGGAGGTTCCTACGAGCAGTACTTC
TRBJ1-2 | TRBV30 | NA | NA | CAWSLLMAGLTF | TGTGCCTGGAGTTTACTTATGGCAGGCCTCACCTTC
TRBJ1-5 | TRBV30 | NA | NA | CAWTSGASNQPQHF | TGTGCCTGGACGTCGGGGGCTAGCAATCAGCCCCAGCATTTT
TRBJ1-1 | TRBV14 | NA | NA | CASSQNPALNTEAFF | TGTGCCAGCAGCCAAAACCCAGCCTTGAACACTGAAGCTTTCTTT
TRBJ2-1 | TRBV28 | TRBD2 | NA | CASSGTSGRASYNEQFF | TGTGCCAGCAGTGGGACTAGCGGGAGGGCCAGTTACAATGAGCAGTTCTTC
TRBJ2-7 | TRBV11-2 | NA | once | CASSLNRLRGYF | TGTGCCAGCAGCTTAAACAGGCTACGGGGGTACTTC
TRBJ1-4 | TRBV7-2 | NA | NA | CASSLGAGRGNEKLFF | TGTGCCAGCAGCTTAGGAGCTGGGAGGGGAAATGAAAAACTGTTTTTT